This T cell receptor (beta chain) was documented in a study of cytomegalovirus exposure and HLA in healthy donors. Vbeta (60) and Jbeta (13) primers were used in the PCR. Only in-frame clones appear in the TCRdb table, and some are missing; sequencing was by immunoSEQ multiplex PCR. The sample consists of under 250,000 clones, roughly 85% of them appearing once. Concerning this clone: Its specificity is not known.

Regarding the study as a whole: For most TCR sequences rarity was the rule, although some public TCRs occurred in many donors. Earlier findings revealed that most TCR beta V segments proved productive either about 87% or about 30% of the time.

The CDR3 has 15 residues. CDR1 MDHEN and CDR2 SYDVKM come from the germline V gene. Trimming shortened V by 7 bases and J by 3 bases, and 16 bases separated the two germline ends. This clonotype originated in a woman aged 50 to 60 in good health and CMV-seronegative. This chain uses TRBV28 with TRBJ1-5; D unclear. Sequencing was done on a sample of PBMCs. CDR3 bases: TGTGCCAGCAACCCTCAGAAGGGAGACAATCAGCCCCAGCATTTT. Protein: CASNPQKGDNQPQHF.